The entry that follows covers one TCR beta chain sequence. Its antigen is unknown. The sample is drawn from a study of blood T cells in healthy people across ages. Overall study results and limits: Across the age range, TCR beta diversity per million T cells fell in a roughly linear way.

This CDR3 region has 14 residues. The V segment lost 6 bases and the J segment 6 bases; nucleotides outside the gene matches: 7. Donors were healthy Caucasian individuals from Russia aged roughly 6 to 100. PBMCs, at least 6.5 million per sample, were isolated. The authors ran a second PCR of about 6 to 11 cycles using a sample-barcoded 5' primer and a J-beta primer mix. In TCRdb, the 5' RACE reads were re-called with MiXCR into one record per CDR3 protein. The sample holds more than 800,000 distinct CDR3 sequences, 29% seen once. The TCR was taken from a woman of 80 years or more in good health. The sample taken for sequencing was blood. The chain joins TRBV12-3 or TRBV12-4 to TRBJ2-1; 8 positions agree with TRBD2. CDR3 nucleotide sequence: TGTGCCAGCAGCCGCCCGGGACTAGGCAATGAGCAGTTCTTC. Amino acid sequence: CASSRPGLGNEQFF.